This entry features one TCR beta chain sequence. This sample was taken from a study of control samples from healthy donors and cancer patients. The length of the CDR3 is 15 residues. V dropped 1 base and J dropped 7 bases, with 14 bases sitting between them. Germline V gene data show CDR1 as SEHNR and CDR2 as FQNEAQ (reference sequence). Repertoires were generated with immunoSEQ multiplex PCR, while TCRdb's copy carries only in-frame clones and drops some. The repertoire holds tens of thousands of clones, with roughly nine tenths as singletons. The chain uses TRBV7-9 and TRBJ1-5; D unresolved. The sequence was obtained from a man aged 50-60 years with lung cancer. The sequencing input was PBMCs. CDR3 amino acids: CASSLGSTAGQPQHF. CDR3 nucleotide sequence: TGTGCCAGCAGCTTAGGGAGCACTGCTGGGCAGCCCCAGCATTTT.